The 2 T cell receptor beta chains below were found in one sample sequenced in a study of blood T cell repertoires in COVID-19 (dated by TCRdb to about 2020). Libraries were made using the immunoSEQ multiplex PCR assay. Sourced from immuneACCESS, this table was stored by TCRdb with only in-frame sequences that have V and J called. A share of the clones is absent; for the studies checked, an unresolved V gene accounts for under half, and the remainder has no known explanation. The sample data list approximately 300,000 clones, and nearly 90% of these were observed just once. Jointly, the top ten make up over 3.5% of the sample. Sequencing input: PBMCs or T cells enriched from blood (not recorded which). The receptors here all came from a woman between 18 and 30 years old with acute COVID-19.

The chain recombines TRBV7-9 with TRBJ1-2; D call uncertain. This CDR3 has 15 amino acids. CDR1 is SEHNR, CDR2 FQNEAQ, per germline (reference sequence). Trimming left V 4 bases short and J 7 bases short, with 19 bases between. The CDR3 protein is CASSSQRGSTTGYTF. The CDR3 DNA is TGTGCCAGCAGCTCTCAGCGGGGAAGCACTACTGGCTACACCTTC.

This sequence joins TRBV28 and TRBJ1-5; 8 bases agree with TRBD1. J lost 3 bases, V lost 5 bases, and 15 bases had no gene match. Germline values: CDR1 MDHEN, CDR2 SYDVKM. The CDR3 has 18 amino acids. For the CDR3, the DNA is TGTGCCAGCAGTCTCCGTGGACAGGGCCCTTTACTCAATCAGCCCCAGCATTTT. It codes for CASSLRGQGPLLNQPQHF.